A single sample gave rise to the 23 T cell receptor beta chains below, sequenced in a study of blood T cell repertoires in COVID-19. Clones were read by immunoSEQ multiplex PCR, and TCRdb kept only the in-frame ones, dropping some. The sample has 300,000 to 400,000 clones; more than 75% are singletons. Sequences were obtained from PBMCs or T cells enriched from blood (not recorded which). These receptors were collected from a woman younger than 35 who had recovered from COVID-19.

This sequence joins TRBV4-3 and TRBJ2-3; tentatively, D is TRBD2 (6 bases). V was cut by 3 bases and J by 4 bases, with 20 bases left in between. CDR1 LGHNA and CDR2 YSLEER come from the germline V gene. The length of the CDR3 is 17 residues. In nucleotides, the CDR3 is TGCGCCAGCAGCCATTTCCTTCTCCTGACTAGTCCAGATACGCAGTATTTT. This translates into CASSHFLLLTSPDTQYF.

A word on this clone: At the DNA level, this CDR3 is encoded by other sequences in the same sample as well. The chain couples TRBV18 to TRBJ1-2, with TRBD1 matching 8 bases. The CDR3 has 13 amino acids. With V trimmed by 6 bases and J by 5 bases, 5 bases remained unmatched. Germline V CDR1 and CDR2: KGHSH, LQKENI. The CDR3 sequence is CASSPDRDYGYTF. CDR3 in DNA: TGTGCCAGCTCCCCGGACAGGGATTATGGCTACACCTTC.

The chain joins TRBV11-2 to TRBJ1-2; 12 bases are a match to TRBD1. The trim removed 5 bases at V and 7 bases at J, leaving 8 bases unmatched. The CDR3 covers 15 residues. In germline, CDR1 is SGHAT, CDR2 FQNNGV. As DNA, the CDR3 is TGTGCCAGCAGCGGAGCGGGACAGGGGGCGAGTGGCTACACCTTC. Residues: CASSGAGQGASGYTF.

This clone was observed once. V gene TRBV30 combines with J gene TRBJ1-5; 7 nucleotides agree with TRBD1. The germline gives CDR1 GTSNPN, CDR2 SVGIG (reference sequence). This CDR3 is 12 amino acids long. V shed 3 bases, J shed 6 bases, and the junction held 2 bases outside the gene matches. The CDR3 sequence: CAWSPGGQPQHF. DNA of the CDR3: TGTGCCTGGAGCCCAGGGGGTCAGCCCCAGCATTTT.

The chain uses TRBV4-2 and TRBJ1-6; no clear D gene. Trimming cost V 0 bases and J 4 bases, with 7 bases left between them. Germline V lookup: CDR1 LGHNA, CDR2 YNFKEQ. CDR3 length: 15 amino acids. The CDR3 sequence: CASSQEVDYNSPLHF. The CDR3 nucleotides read TGTGCCAGCAGCCAAGAAGTAGATTATAATTCACCCCTCCACTTT.

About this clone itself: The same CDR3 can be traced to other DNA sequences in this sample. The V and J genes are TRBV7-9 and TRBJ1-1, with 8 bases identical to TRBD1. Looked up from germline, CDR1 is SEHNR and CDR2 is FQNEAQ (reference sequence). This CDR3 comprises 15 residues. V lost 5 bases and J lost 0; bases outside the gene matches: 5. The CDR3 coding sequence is TGTGCCAGCAGCCCAGGGACAGGCATGAACACTGAAGCTTTCTTT. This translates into CASSPGTGMNTEAFF.

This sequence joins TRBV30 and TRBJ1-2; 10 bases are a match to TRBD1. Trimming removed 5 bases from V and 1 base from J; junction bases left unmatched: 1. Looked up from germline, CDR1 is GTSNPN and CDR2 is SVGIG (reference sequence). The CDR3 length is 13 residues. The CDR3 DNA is TGTGCCTGGGGGACAGGGGATAACTATGGCTACACCTTC. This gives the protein CAWGTGDNYGYTF.

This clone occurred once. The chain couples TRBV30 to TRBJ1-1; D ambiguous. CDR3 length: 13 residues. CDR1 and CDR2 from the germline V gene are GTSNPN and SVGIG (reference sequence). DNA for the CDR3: TGTGCGGCGGGGATATGGTCGGACACTGAAGCTTTCTTT. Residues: CAAGIWSDTEAFF.

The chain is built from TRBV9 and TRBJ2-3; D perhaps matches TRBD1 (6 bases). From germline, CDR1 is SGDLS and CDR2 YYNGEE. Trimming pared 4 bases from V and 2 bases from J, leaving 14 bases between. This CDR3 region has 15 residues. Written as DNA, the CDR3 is TGTGCCAGCAGCAGCGGACAGTACTACACAGATACGCAGTATTTT. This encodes CASSSGQYYTDTQYF.

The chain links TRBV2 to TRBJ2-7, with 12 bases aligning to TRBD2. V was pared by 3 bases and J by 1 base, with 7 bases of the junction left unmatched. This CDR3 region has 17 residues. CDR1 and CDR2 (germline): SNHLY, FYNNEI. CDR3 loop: CASSDLAGGLGSYEQYF. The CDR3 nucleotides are TGTGCCAGCAGTGACCTAGCGGGGGGGCTAGGGTCCTACGAGCAGTACTTC.

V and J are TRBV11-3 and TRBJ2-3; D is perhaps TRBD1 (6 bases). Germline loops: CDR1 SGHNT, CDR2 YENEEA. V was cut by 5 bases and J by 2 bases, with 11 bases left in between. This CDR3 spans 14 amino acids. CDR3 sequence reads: CASSLGQHTDTQYF. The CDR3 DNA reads TGTGCCAGCAGCCTCGGACAGCACACAGATACGCAGTATTTT. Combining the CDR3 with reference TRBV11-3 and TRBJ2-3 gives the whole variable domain EAGVVQSPRYKIIEKKQPVAFWCNPISGHNTLYWYLQNLGQGPELLIRYENEEAVDDSQLPKDRFSAERLKGVDSTLKIQPAELGDSAVYLCASSLGQHTDTQYFGPGTRLTVL.

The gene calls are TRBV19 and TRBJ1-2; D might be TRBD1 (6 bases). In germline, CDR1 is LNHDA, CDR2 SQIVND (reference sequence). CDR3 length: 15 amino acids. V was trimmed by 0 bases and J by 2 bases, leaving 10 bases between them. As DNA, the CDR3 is TGTGCCAGTAGTATAGAGGGACAACAAAACTATGGCTACACCTTC. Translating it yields CASSIEGQQNYGYTF.

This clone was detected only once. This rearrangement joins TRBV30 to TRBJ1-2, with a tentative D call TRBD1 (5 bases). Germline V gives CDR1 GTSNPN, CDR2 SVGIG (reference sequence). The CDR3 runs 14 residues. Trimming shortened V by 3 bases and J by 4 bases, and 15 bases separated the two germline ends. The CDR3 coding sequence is TGTGCCTGGAGCGGAGGGGCTTTTACCTATGGCTACACCTTC. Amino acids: CAWSGGAFTYGYTF.

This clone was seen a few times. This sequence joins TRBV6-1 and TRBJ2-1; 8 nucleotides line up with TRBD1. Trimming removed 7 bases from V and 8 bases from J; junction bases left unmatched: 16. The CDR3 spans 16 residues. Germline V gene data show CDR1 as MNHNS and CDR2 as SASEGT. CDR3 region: CASNDWTGPRWHEQFF. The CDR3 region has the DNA TGTGCCAGCAATGATTGGACAGGGCCCCGCTGGCATGAGCAGTTCTTC.

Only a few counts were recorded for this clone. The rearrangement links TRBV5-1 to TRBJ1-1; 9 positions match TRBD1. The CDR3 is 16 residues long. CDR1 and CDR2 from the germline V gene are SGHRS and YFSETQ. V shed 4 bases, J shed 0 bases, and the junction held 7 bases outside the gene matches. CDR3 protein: CASSRDRVKMNTEAFF. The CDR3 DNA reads TGCGCCAGCAGCCGGGACAGGGTAAAGATGAACACTGAAGCTTTCTTT.

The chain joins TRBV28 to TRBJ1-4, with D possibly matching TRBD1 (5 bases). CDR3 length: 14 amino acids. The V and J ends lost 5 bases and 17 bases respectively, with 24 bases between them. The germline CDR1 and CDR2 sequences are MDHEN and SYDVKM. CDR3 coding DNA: TGTGCCAGCAGTCCCTACCGGGGGGGGGAGGCTCGTTTTTTT. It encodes CASSPYRGGEARFF.

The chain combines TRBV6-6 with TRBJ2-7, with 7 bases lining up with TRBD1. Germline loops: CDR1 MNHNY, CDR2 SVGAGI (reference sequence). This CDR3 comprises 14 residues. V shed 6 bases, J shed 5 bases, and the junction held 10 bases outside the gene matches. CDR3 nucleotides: TGTGCCAGCAGCTCCCAAGGGGGCTGGGACGAGCAGTACTTC. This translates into CASSSQGGWDEQYF.

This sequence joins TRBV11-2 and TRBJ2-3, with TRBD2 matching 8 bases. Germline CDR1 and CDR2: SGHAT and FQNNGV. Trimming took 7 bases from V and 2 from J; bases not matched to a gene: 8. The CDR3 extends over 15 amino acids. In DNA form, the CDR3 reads TGTGCCAGCACTACCGGGACTAGTATCACAGATACGCAGTATTTT. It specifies CASTTGTSITDTQYF. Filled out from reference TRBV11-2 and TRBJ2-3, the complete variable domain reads EAGVAQSPRYKIIEKRQSVAFWCNPISGHATLYWYQQILGQGPKLLIQFQNNGVVDDSQLPKDRFSAERLKGVDSTLKIQPAKLEDSAVYLCASTTGTSITDTQYFGPGTRLTVL.

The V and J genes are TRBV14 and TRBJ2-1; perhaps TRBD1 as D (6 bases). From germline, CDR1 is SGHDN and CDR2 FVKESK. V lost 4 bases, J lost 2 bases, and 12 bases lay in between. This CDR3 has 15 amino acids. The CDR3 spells CASSLEGVAYNEQFF. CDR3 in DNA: TGTGCCAGCAGCCTTGAGGGGGTCGCCTACAATGAGCAGTTCTTC.

DNA of the CDR3: TGTGCCAGCAGCTTGAGCCGACTCCTCTATGGCTACACCTTC. The encoded protein is CASSLSRLLYGYTF. The V call is TRBV7-2, the J call TRBJ1-2; D is unresolved. This CDR3 contains 14 residues. V lost 3 bases and J 4 bases, leaving 12 bases between the germline ends. Germline assignment: CDR1 SGHTA and CDR2 FQGNSA.

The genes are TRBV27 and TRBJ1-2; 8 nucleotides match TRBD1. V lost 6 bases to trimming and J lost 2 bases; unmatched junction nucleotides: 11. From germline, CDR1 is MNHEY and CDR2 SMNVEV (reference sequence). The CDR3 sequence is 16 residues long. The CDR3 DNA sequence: TGTGCCAGCAGACCGGACAGGGTAGTGCGCAACTATGGCTACACCTTC. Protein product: CASRPDRVVRNYGYTF.

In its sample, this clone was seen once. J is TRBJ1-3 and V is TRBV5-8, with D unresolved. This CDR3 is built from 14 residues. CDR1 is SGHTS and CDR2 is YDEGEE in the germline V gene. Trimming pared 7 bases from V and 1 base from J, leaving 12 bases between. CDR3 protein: CASRRTGSGNTIYF. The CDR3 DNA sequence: TGTGCCAGCCGACGGACGGGATCTGGAAACACCATATATTTT.

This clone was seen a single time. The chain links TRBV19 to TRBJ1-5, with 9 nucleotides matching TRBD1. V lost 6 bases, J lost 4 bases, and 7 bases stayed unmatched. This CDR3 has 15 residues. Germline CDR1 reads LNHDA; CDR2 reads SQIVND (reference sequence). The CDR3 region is CASRDDRGYNQPQHF. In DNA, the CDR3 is TGTGCCAGTAGGGACGACAGGGGGTATAATCAGCCCCAGCATTTT.